What follows is one T cell receptor beta chain and its context. Its specificity is not known. Positively selected for CCR7, the CD45RO-negative cells used as naive CD8 cells excluded terminally differentiated effector memory CD45RA+ cells. This record belongs to a study of shared clonotypes between healthy human individuals. Study-level findings and limits: Generation probability values for non-shared clonotypes were lower than those for clonotypes shared by all four donors.

The J segment lost 7 bases and the V segment lost 4 bases, leaving 9 bases of the junction unmatched. Germline CDR1 is MGHRA and CDR2 is YSYEKL. This CDR3 contains 15 residues. Several immunoSEQ 96-well plates shared each subset's DNA, each plate a replicate. The DNA input per sorted-subset replicate PCR was about 180 ng, corresponding to around 30,000 T cell genomes. In the original workflow: Junction-only sequences produced by ImmunoSEQ had no quality scores, so filtering differed. Profiling relied on immunoSEQ multiplex PCR, and the TCRdb table lists in-frame clones only, not all of them. V and J calls plus clone size are reproduced from that table; the DNA served to infer D and trimming. Among hundreds of thousands of clones, approximately 96% were seen once, and the ten largest hold about 0.12%.

The chain is built from TRBV4-1 and TRBJ2-7; 11 nucleotides align to TRBD1. The sequenced sample consisted of naive CD8+ T cells sorted from blood. The TCR was taken from a woman younger than 45 in good health. CDR3 amino acids: CASSPGTGGHSEQYF. In DNA, the CDR3 is TGCGCCAGCAGCCCGGGGACAGGGGGACATAGTGAGCAGTACTTC.